This T cell receptor (beta chain) is from a study of human T cells and chemical hapten exposure. Time point described: patch test 1, 2 weeks after DPC sensitization. The sample's treatment: therapeutic diphenylcyclopropenone sensitization with weekly scalp DPC. In its sample, this clonotype was seen a few times. Separate cDNA molecules received unique molecular identifiers, which the library attached to them. TCRdb re-analysed the RACE reads in MiXCR, keeping a single row per CDR3 protein. The top ten clones hold 8.4% of a sample with approximately 340,000 distinct CDR3 sequences, roughly 6.9% of them seen once. The source was whole blood, collected in connection with sensitization to the hapten diphenylcyclopropenone (DPC). This sequence was found in a woman younger than 35 with alopecia areata. Some clones in this sample may be carry-over from other donors' samples.

The CDR3 DNA reads as TGCGCCAGCATGGGGACTAGCGGGGGGTTCGCCTACAATGAGCAGTTCTTC. It encodes CASMGTSGGFAYNEQFF. The chain has TRBV5-1 and TRBJ2-1; 15 positions agree with TRBD2. With 6 bases clipped from V and 2 bases from J, the junction kept 6 bases outside the gene matches. The CDR3 is made up of 17 amino acids. From germline, CDR1 is SGHRS and CDR2 YFSETQ.